A selection of T cell receptor beta chains follows, all from one sample in a study of T cells in Graves' hyperthyroidism and ophthalmopathy. Via MiXCR, TCRdb re-called the multiplex PCR reads, giving one row per CDR3 protein. Among some 380,000 distinct CDR3 sequences, roughly 13% were seen once, and the ten largest hold roughly 20%. The sample consisted of blood. Source of these receptors: a man between 25 and 39 years old with Graves' hyperthyroidism that later progressed to Graves' ophthalmopathy. Both conserved end residues are part of each CDR3. Fields, in order: J gene, clone size, V gene, D gene, CDR3 protein. The D gene is left open where the match is weak. Size values are once, few and many counts, or a class for expanded clones, and some rows have none.

TRBJ1-4 | many | TRBV28 | NA | CASSPEGREEKLFF
TRBJ2-7 | many | TRBV5-5 | NA | CASSYVADGPYEQYF
TRBJ1-4 | few | TRBV7-9 | TRBD1 | CASSRDREKLFF
TRBJ2-7 | NA | TRBV30 | NA | CAWSVQVSYEQYF
TRBJ1-2 | many | TRBV12-3/TRBV12-4 | TRBD1 | CASDTGTGVSYGYTF
TRBJ2-1 | few | TRBV20-1 | NA | CSATTDHNEQFF
TRBJ2-6 | few | TRBV20-1 | NA | CSASQGSGANVLTF
TRBJ1-1 | NA | TRBV19 | NA | CASSILFGEGAFF
TRBJ2-7 | few | TRBV10-3 | NA | CAISDSINDNEQYF
TRBJ1-1 | many | TRBV7-8 | TRBD1 | CASSSTGVEAFF
TRBJ2-7 | many | TRBV28 | NA | CASRVIRDTFYEQYF
TRBJ2-5 | few | TRBV5-4 | TRBD2 | CASSVGLAGGETQYF
TRBJ2-2 | many | TRBV6-1 | NA | CASRPRVGGELFF
TRBJ2-3 | many | TRBV28 | NA | CASSTQWPTTDTQYF
TRBJ2-1 | few | TRBV20-1 | TRBD2 | CSARLSGGAGEQFF
TRBJ2-1 | few | TRBV29-1 | NA | CSVEESLPQTLNEQFF
TRBJ1-2 | many | TRBV7-9 | NA | CASSLGSPACTF
TRBJ2-5 | few | TRBV19 | TRBD2 | CASSEPAGGQETQYF
TRBJ2-3 | many | TRBV20-1 | NA | CSAKKGAGFGTDTQYF
TRBJ2-3 | NA | TRBV30 | NA | CAWSAGGPTDTQYF
TRBJ2-3 | NA | TRBV20-1 | TRBD2 | CSARARLAADTQYF
TRBJ2-1 | many | TRBV13 | TRBD2 | CASSFRTSGGYNEQFF